Here is one T cell receptor beta chain with its context. TCRdb's table, derived via immunoSEQ multiplex PCR, lists solely in-frame clones and lacks some. The top ten clones hold less than 15% of a sample with 450,000 to 500,000 clones, about 80% of them seen once. These data belong to a study of shared clonotypes between healthy human individuals. The material sequenced was PBMCs. The clonotype originates from a woman in her forties in good health. Some clones in this sample may be carry-over from other donors' samples.

The CDR3, as DNA: TGCGCCAGCAGCTTGGGAGGGACTAGCGGAAAATACAATGAGCAGTTCTTC. The encoded protein is CASSLGGTSGKYNEQFF. This chain links TRBV5-1 with TRBJ2-1; 11 positions match TRBD2. Germline V gene sequence: CDR1 SGHRS, CDR2 YFSETQ. V was clipped by 0 bases and J by 4 bases; unmatched bases: 6. The CDR3 is 17 amino acids.